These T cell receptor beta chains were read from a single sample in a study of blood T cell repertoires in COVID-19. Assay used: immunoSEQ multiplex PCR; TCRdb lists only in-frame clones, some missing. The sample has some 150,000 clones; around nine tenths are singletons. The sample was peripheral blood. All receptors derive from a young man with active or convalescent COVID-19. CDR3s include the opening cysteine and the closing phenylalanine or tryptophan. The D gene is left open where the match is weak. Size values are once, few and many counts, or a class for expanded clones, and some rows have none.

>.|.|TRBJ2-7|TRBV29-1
CSVLDRNSYEQYF
TGCAGCGTTCTCGACAGGAACTCCTACGAGCAGTACTTC
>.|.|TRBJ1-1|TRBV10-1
CASSDLGSNTEAFF
TGCGCCAGCAGTGATCTGGGCTCGAACACTGAAGCTTTCTTT
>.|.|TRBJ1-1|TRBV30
CAWSEQTEAFF
TGTGCCTGGAGTGAACAGACCGAAGCTTTCTTT
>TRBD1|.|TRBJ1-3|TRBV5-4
CASSLAEDRGSGNTIYF
TGTGCCAGCAGCTTGGCCGAAGACAGGGGCTCTGGAAACACCATATATTTT
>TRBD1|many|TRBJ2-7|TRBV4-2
CASSQLGDRIYEQYF
TGTGCCAGCAGCCAACTAGGGGACAGGATCTACGAGCAGTACTTC
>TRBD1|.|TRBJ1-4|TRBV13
CASSLTGGDEKLFF
TGTGCCAGCAGCTTAACAGGGGGGGATGAAAAACTGTTTTTT
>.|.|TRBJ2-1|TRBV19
CASGSKGDEQFF
TGTGCCAGTGGGTCAAAAGGGGATGAGCAGTTCTTC
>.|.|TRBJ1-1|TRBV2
CASSVVSTEAFF
TGTGCCAGCAGTGTTGTTAGCACTGAAGCTTTCTTT
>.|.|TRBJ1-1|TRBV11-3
CASYQGVNTEAFF
TGTGCCAGCTATCAAGGGGTGAACACTGAAGCTTTCTTT
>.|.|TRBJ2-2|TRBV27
CASSNGGYGELFF
TGTGCCAGCAGCAACGGGGGATACGGAGAGCTGTTTTTT
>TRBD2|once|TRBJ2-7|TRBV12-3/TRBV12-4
CASRVGGSYEQYF
TGTGCCAGCAGGGTCGGCGGGAGCTACGAGCAGTACTTC
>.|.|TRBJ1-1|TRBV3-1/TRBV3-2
CASSDRDGSTEAFF
TGTGCCAGCAGCGATCGGGATGGTAGCACTGAAGCTTTCTTT
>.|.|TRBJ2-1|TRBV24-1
CATSDVPGLKAYNEQFF
TGTGCCACCAGTGACGTACCGGGACTCAAGGCCTACAATGAGCAGTTCTTC
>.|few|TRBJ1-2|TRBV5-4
CASSLGANYGYTF
TGTGCCAGCAGCTTAGGAGCTAACTATGGCTACACCTTC
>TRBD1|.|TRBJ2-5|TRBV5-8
CASSSGQGLETQYF
TGTGCCAGCAGCTCGGGACAGGGCCTGGAGACCCAGTACTTC
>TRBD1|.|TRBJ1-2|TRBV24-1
CATSDPRQGLYGYTF
TGTGCCACCAGTGACCCCAGACAGGGGTTATATGGCTACACCTTC
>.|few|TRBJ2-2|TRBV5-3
CARSFPEPRGGTGELFF
TGTGCCAGAAGCTTCCCTGAGCCGAGGGGGGGCACCGGGGAGCTGTTTTTT
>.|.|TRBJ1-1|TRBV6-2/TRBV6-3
CASSYGGQPNTEAFF
TGTGCCAGCAGTTACGGTGGACAGCCGAACACTGAAGCTTTCTTT
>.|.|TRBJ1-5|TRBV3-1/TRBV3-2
CASSMEGNQPQHF
TGTGCCAGCAGCATGGAGGGAAATCAGCCCCAGCATTTT
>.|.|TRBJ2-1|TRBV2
CASSEGQHNEQFF
TGTGCCAGCAGTGAGGGGCAGCATAATGAGCAGTTCTTC
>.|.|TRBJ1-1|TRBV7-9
CASSLVGGNNEAFF
TGTGCCAGCAGCTTAGTGGGGGGAAACAACGAAGCTTTCTTT
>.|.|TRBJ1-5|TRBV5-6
CASSSGGTDRLPIWPQHF
TGTGCCAGCAGCTCGGGGGGAACAGACAGGCTCCCTATTTGGCCCCAGCATTTT
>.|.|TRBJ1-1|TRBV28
CASSLYRGTEAFF
TGTGCCAGCAGTCTCTATAGGGGCACTGAAGCTTTCTTT
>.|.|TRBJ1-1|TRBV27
CASSPQQPNTEAFF
TGTGCCAGCAGTCCCCAACAGCCGAACACTGAAGCTTTCTTT
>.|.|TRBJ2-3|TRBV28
CASVNRVDFDTQYF
TGTGCCAGCGTAAACAGGGTTGATTTCGATACGCAGTATTTT
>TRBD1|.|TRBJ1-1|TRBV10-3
CAISELTGENTEAFF
TGTGCCATCAGTGAGTTGACAGGGGAAAACACTGAAGCTTTCTTT
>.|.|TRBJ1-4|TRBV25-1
CASSGGEGSATNEKLFF
TGTGCCAGCAGTGGGGGGGAGGGTAGTGCAACTAATGAAAAACTGTTTTTT